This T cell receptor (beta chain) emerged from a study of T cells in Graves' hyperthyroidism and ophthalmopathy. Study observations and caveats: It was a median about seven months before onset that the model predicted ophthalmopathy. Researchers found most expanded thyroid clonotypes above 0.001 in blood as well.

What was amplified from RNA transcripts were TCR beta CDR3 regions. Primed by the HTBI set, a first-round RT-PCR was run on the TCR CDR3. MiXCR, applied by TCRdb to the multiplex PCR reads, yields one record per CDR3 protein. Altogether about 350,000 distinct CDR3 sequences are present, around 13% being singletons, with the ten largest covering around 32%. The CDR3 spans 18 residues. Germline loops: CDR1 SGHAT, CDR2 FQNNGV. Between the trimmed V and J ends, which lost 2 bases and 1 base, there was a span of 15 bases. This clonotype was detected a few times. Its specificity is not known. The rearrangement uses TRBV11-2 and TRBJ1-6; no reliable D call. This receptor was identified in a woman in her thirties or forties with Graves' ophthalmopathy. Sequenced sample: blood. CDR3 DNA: TGTGCCAGCAGCTTACGACGGAATATCGATTCCTATAATTCACCCCTCCACTTT. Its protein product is CASSLRRNIDSYNSPLHF.